Detailed here is one T cell receptor (beta chain). What antigen it recognizes has not been identified. No much larger clonotype is one base removed from it; base qualities were not supplied. The cysteine opens and the phenylalanine closes a CDR3 of 14 amino acids. The sequence is cut down to CDR3 DNA, 42 bases in frame from base 1. For CDR1 and CDR2, the germline V gene (reference sequence) lists DFQATT and SNEGSKA. Trimming costs V 5 bases and J 4 bases, and their ends lie 17 bases apart. This sample is part of a study of molecular identifiers for immune sequencing clone quantification (dated by TCRdb to the late 2010s). Study-level background: For a replicate experiment, the RNA from either approximately 20,000 or 100,000 naive CD8 T cells was divided into five aliquots, and four of those aliquots went on to sequencing. CD8 T cells were used in a methods study to benchmark molecular-identifier clustering-based TCR repertoire sequencing (MIDCIRS) and TCR RNA copy counting. General conclusions and limits of the study: Spiked-in Jurkat TCR RNA equal to a single cell's worth was reported to be detectable even within one million naive CD8 T cells. In CMV-specific effector cells, clones with more than 20 RNA copies contained over 98% of molecules, whereas in naive cells such clones contained under 1% of molecules. Highly expanded clone sizes could be underestimated because identical TCR molecules may share a barcode. Modeling indicated around 2.7 TCR RNA copies recovered per cell, compared with about 10 by digital PCR, which implies a capture efficiency of around 31%. Spiked-in Jurkat TCR RNA (about ten copies' worth), which is not part of the donor repertoire, was contained in the naive libraries. When barcode sub-clustering was omitted, TCR diversity was inflated by chimeric consensus sequences, with chimeras reaching as high as 47%.

The library was prepared using PCR. The instrument was an Illumina HiSeq 4000. Bulk TCR libraries were prepared as previously described, using TCR primers listed in Table S5. The Qiagen AllPrep DNA/RNA kit was used to purify total RNA. Before any analysis, reads coming from multiple sequencing runs of the same library were combined into one pool. In the authors' own workflow: Only reads with exact TCR constant sequence were kept, trimmed to 150 nt, and grouped by their 12-nt molecular barcodes. Within each barcode group, reads were sub-clustered at a 15% Levenshtein threshold, and quality-weighted consensus sequences were built per RNA molecule. Non-functional sequences were excluded, and lower-count sequences lying one edit away from another sequence were also excluded. Barcode sub-clusters with fewer than 20% of the maximum read count were removed, based on fitting two negative binomial distributions. The raw public reads went through TCRdb reprocessing: fastp at Q25, MiXCR clone calling, in-frame beta chains kept. Each entry is one CDR3 protein sequence, shown with its most common DNA and genes. These V and J calls derive from TCRdb rather than the authors' analysis. This sample gives about 510,000 distinct CDR3 sequences in total; roughly 23% of them show up just once. The leading ten clones occupy under 0.85% of the sample.

Libraries of naive CD8 T cells were built from about 19,000 to 1,100,000 sorted cells, with 10%, 30% or 50% of the purified RNA used. Naive CD8 T cells, defined as CD8+CD4-CCR7+CD45RA+, were FACS-sorted into RLT Plus buffer on a BD FACSAria II. To test detection sensitivity, Jurkat RNA equivalent to roughly nine TCR copies was spiked into samples of roughly 18,000-1,000,000 naive CD8 T cells. CD8 T cells were enriched with RosetteSep CD8+ T Cell Enrichment Cocktail and Ficoll-Paque, followed by ACK red cell lysis. This clonotype originated in a human donor in good health. Some libraries in this study had Jurkat cell RNA spiked in. The sequenced sample consisted of naive CD8+ T cells from blood, with Jurkat cell RNA spiked in. The sample's cell subset or site label, decoded: FACS-sorted CD8+CD4-CCR7+CD45RA+ naive T cells. The chain couples TRBV20-1 to TRBJ2-5; the D gene could be either TRBD1 or TRBD2, each agreeing at 5 bases. The sequenced DNA is TGCAGTGCTTTTTCTTGGGACGCCCGAGAGACCCAGTACTTC. Translated, this gives CSAFSWDARETQYF.